A selection of T cell receptor beta chains follows, all from one sample in a study of T cells in Graves' hyperthyroidism and ophthalmopathy. TCRdb processed the multiplex PCR reads anew with MiXCR; each CDR3 protein has one entry. The data show some 740,000 distinct CDR3 sequences, 14% seen once. Input material: blood. The receptors were gathered from a woman aged 18-29 years with Graves' hyperthyroidism. CDR3s include the opening cysteine and the closing phenylalanine or tryptophan. The D gene is left open where the match is weak. A clone size is listed for some rows: how often the clone was seen (once, few, many), or a class if it is expanded.

v_gene	len	j_gene	abundance	d_gene	CDR3nt	CDR3aa
TRBV11-2	15	TRBJ1-1	many	NA	TGTGCCAGCAGCACCAGGACAGAGATGAACACTGAAGCTTTCTTT	CASSTRTEMNTEAFF
TRBV5-1	13	TRBJ2-7	many	NA	TGCGCCAGCAGCCCAGACAGTACCTACGAGCAGTACTTC	CASSPDSTYEQYF
TRBV27	16	TRBJ1-4	few	NA	TGTGCCAGCAGCGTCTTCCCAACGTTTGGGGATGAAAAACTGTTTTTT	CASSVFPTFGDEKLFF
TRBV18	13	TRBJ1-1	many	NA	TGTGCCAGCTCACGCCCTTTGGGCACTGAAGCTTTCTTT	CASSRPLGTEAFF
TRBV28	14	TRBJ2-7	many	TRBD1	TGTGCCAGCAGTTTAGGGCAGGGGGCTGGTGGGCAGTACTTC	CASSLGQGAGGQYF
TRBV28	16	TRBJ2-1	many	TRBD1	TGTGCCAGCAGTTTATCGGGACAGGGGAATCACAATGAGCAGTTCTTC	CASSLSGQGNHNEQFF
TRBV6-1	13	TRBJ2-1	NA	NA	TGTGCCAGCACAGTGGGAAGCTACAATGAGCAGTTCTTC	CASTVGSYNEQFF
TRBV7-9	16	TRBJ2-7	NA	TRBD1	TGTGCCAGCAGTTCATCCGGGACAGGGGGCTTCTACGAGCAGTACTTC	CASSSSGTGGFYEQYF
TRBV25-1	15	TRBJ1-2	NA	TRBD1	TGTGCCAGCAGTGAGTCCCCGACAGGGACTTATGGCTACACCTTC	CASSESPTGTYGYTF
TRBV20-1	17	TRBJ2-5	many	TRBD1	TGCAGTGCTAGAACGAGGGCCAGGGGGTTCGGCTTGGAGACCCAGTACTTC	CSARTRARGFGLETQYF
TRBV19	13	TRBJ1-1	NA	NA	TGTGCCAGTAGTACCCGGGACGGCACTGAAGCTTTCTTT	CASSTRDGTEAFF
TRBV19	15	TRBJ1-1	NA	NA	TGTGCCAGTAGCCATGGGGGGGGAATCGACACTGAAGCTTTCTTT	CASSHGGGIDTEAFF
TRBV13	16	TRBJ2-2	many	NA	TGTGCCAGCAGCTTAGTAGGGACGGACGGCACCGGGGAGCTGTTTTTT	CASSLVGTDGTGELFF
TRBV27	15	TRBJ2-1	many	NA	TGTGCCAGCACTAGTAATCTAGGTAACTACAATGAGCAGTTCTTC	CASTSNLGNYNEQFF
TRBV2	14	TRBJ2-1	many	NA	TGTGCCAGCAGTGACAGGGGCCTTGGGGATGAGCAGTTCTTC	CASSDRGLGDEQFF
TRBV6-1	15	TRBJ2-1	few	TRBD1	TGTGCCAGCAAGGGGGACAGCCTAGAAGGGGATGAGCAGTTCTTC	CASKGDSLEGDEQFF
TRBV29-1	14	TRBJ2-3	NA	TRBD2	TGCAGCGTGCCTACTAGCGGGATTAGAGATACGCAGTATTTT	CSVPTSGIRDTQYF
TRBV20-1	16	TRBJ2-7	few	TRBD2	TGCAGTGCCACCGCCGGGACTAGCGGGAGTGACTACGAGCAGTACTTC	CSATAGTSGSDYEQYF
TRBV10-1	15	TRBJ2-5	few	NA	TGCGCCAGCAGTGAGTCCGGTTTAGTAGGGGAGACCCAGTACTTC	CASSESGLVGETQYF
TRBV30	15	TRBJ2-1	few	NA	TGTGCCTGGAGTACCATGGGGGTCACCTACAATGAGCAGTTCTTC	CAWSTMGVTYNEQFF
TRBV30	16	TRBJ2-7	few	TRBD2	TGTGCCTGGGTTAGGGAGGAGGGAGCGGGGGTCTACGAGCAGTACTTC	CAWVREEGAGVYEQYF
TRBV6-2/TRBV6-3	15	TRBJ2-2	NA	TRBD1	TGTGCCAGCAGTTACTCGACAGGGGGCTCCGGGGAGCTGTTTTTT	CASSYSTGGSGELFF
TRBV20-1	18	TRBJ1-5	many	NA	TGCAGTGCTAGAGATCGTTACGGCCTACAGGGCCAAAATCAGCCCCAGCATTTT	CSARDRYGLQGQNQPQHF
TRBV20-1	16	TRBJ2-7	NA	NA	TGCAGTGCTAGAAAATCCCGGGCGTCACTAACCTACGAGCAGTACTTC	CSARKSRASLTYEQYF
TRBV24-1	16	TRBJ2-7	few	TRBD2	TGTGCCACCAGTGATTTTGCTAGCGGGAGATCAGAAGAGCAGTACTTC	CATSDFASGRSEEQYF
TRBV9	15	TRBJ2-7	NA	NA	TGTGCCAGCAGCGTACAGGGCTGGGGAATCCACGAGCAGTACTTC	CASSVQGWGIHEQYF
TRBV9	12	TRBJ2-3	many	NA	TGTGCCAGCAGCGGCGGTGCAGATACGCAGTATTTT	CASSGGADTQYF
TRBV24-1	13	TRBJ1-1	NA	TRBD1	TGTGCCACCAGTAGGACAGGGGGGAGTGAAGCTTTCTTT	CATSRTGGSEAFF
TRBV27	13	TRBJ2-5	few	TRBD2	TGTGCCAGCAGTTTTCTCGGGAGGGGGACCCAGTACTTC	CASSFLGRGTQYF
TRBV28	15	TRBJ2-1	many	NA	TGTGCCAGCAGTTTTTATGGGGGACCCCGGGGTGAGCAGTTCTTC	CASSFYGGPRGEQFF
TRBV7-9	14	TRBJ2-5	many	TRBD1	TGTGCCAGCAGCTTAGGACAGGGGAAAGAGACCCAGTACTTC	CASSLGQGKETQYF
TRBV28	12	TRBJ1-1	many	TRBD1	TGTGCCAGCAGTCTGACAGGGGGCCGAGCTTTCTTT	CASSLTGGRAFF
TRBV27	15	TRBJ1-1	many	NA	TGTGCCAGCAGTTTATCAGGACAGCCGTACACTGAAGCTTTCTTT	CASSLSGQPYTEAFF
TRBV6-1	12	TRBJ2-7	NA	NA	TGTGCCAGCAGAAACGGAGTGTACGAGCAGTACTTC	CASRNGVYEQYF
TRBV20-1	13	TRBJ2-1	many	NA	TGCAGTGCTAGCGGGAGCTCCTACAATGAGCAGTTCTTC	CSASGSSYNEQFF
TRBV24-1	12	TRBJ2-1	NA	NA	TGTGCCACCAGTGGCCCGGGTAATGAGCAGTTCTTC	CATSGPGNEQFF
TRBV11-2	13	TRBJ2-7	many	NA	TGTGCCAGCAGCGATCGACAGGCGTACGAGCAGTACTTC	CASSDRQAYEQYF
TRBV5-6	13	TRBJ2-7	NA	NA	TGTGCCAGCAGCTACGACAGGTCCCACGAGCAGTACTTC	CASSYDRSHEQYF
TRBV20-1	15	TRBJ2-1	many	TRBD2	TGCAGTGCTAGAGTGTCGACTAGCGGGAGCAATGAGCAGTTCTTC	CSARVSTSGSNEQFF
TRBV19	15	TRBJ2-6	NA	NA	TGTGCCAGTACCGACAGGTGGTCTGGGGCCAACGTCCTGACTTTC	CASTDRWSGANVLTF
TRBV11-2	15	TRBJ1-1	many	NA	TGTGCCAGCAGCTTAATGGCGGGGTGGGGCACTGAAGCTTTCTTT	CASSLMAGWGTEAFF
TRBV3-1	14	TRBJ1-1	NA	NA	TGTGCCAGCAGCCAAGATTGGGGTTTCACTGAAGCTTTCTTT	CASSQDWGFTEAFF
TRBV19	16	TRBJ2-4	many	TRBD1	TGTGCCAGTACCGCGACAGGGAAACTAGCCAAAAACATTCAGTACTTC	CASTATGKLAKNIQYF
TRBV29-1	11	TRBJ2-7	NA	NA	TGCAGCGTCATCTCTGCCTACGAGCAGTACTTC	CSVISAYEQYF
TRBV7-9	15	TRBJ1-1	many	TRBD1	TGTGCCAGCAGCTTAGGGGACAGGGAGGGCACTGAAGCTTTCTTT	CASSLGDREGTEAFF
TRBV11-3	16	TRBJ2-2	many	TRBD2	TGTGCCAGCAGCTTAGGACTAGCGACGAACACCGGGGAGCTGTTTTTT	CASSLGLATNTGELFF
TRBV30	14	TRBJ2-5	many	TRBD2	TGTGCCTGGAGCGGGACTAGCGGACAAGAGACCCAGTACTTC	CAWSGTSGQETQYF
TRBV10-1	15	TRBJ2-7	NA	NA	TGCGCCAGCAGTGGAATTAACAAGGGTACCTACGAGCAGTACTTC	CASSGINKGTYEQYF
TRBV7-3	15	TRBJ1-1	few	TRBD1	TGTGCCAGCAGCTTAGGGGGACAGCAGAACACTGAAGCTTTCTTT	CASSLGGQQNTEAFF
TRBV6-1	15	TRBJ2-7	many	NA	TGTGCCAGCAGCCCATATTTTTCGCAAGGTCAGCCGCAGTACTTC	CASSPYFSQGQPQYF
TRBV12-3/TRBV12-4	13	TRBJ2-7	many	TRBD2	TGTGCCAGCAGTTTAGGCGGGAGTCCCGAGCAGTACTTC	CASSLGGSPEQYF
TRBV12-3/TRBV12-4	17	TRBJ2-7	few	TRBD2	TGTGCCAGCAGTCGTCGATCCCCCGGGACTAGGGGCTACGAGCAGTACTTC	CASSRRSPGTRGYEQYF